The 18 T cell receptor beta chains reported below all come from one sample, sequenced in a study of blood T cell repertoires in COVID-19. Repertoires were generated with immunoSEQ multiplex PCR, while TCRdb's copy carries only in-frame clones and drops some. The data hold under 300,000 clones, with about 91% observed a single time. Sample: PBMCs or T cells enriched from blood (not recorded which). Every receptor here comes from a human donor in a cohort exposed to, infected with or recovered from COVID-19 (not recorded which). The donor label of this sample is uncertain.

This clone was counted a few times. The rearrangement joins TRBV12-3 or TRBV12-4 to TRBJ1-5; TRBD1 might be the D (6 bases). The V end lost 6 bases, the J end lost 4 bases, and 10 bases lay between the germline ends. CDR3 size: 13 residues. The CDR3 spells CASSSQGNQPQHF. The CDR3 DNA sequence: TGTGCCAGCAGCTCACAGGGAAATCAGCCCCAGCATTTT.

The CDR3 loop reads CASSRAAGDTYEQYF. The CDR3 DNA sequence: TGCGCCAGCAGCCGTGCGGCAGGGGATACCTACGAGCAGTACTTC. J is TRBJ2-7 and V is TRBV4-3, with a tentative D call TRBD1 (6 bases). Deletions cut 4 bases from V and 2 bases from J, with 15 bases between. CDR3 length: 15 residues. Germline assignment: CDR1 LGHNA and CDR2 YSLEER.

The chain couples TRBV30 to TRBJ1-3, with D unclear. The CDR3 totals 15 residues. The germline V gene has CDR1 GTSNPN and CDR2 SVGIG (reference sequence). With 0 bases removed from V and 0 bases from J, the gap between germline ends came to 9 bases. CDR3 coding DNA: TGTGCCTGGAGTGTAATCGGGAGCTCTGGAAACACCATATATTTT. The encoded protein is CAWSVIGSSGNTIYF.

The chain joins TRBV12-5 to TRBJ2-2, with 9 nucleotides matching TRBD1. This CDR3 has 16 residues. CDR1 and CDR2 (germline): LGHNT, FRNRAP. Unmatched junction bases numbered 7, after V lost 7 bases and J lost 1 base. CDR3 sequence: CASASPGQGNTGELFF. In nucleotides, the CDR3 is TGTGCTAGTGCCTCACCGGGACAGGGGAACACCGGGGAGCTGTTTTTT.

This chain uses TRBV29-1 with TRBJ1-1, with 11 bases aligning to TRBD1. CDR1 and CDR2 from the germline V gene are SQVTM and ANQGSEA. With 7 bases clipped from V and 6 bases from J, the junction kept 7 bases outside the gene matches. CDR3 length: 13 residues. The CDR3: CSARTGGASEAFF. CDR3 coding DNA: TGCAGCGCTAGGACAGGGGGCGCTTCTGAAGCTTTCTTT.

This chain joins TRBV18 and TRBJ1-2; possibly TRBD1 for D (6 bases). Germline loops: CDR1 KGHSH, CDR2 LQKENI. This CDR3 comprises 15 residues. Trimming shortened V by 3 bases and J by 9 bases, and 20 bases separated the two germline ends. The CDR3 region is CASSPDRSTFPRYTF. CDR3 DNA: TGTGCCAGCTCACCGGACAGATCGACTTTCCCTCGCTACACCTTC.

The J gene is TRBJ2-5, the V gene TRBV27; TRBD2 matches 11 bases. The CDR3 spans 17 residues. V shed 3 bases, J shed 2 bases, and the junction held 8 bases outside the gene matches. Germline CDR1 is MNHEY and CDR2 is SMNVEV (reference sequence). CDR3 DNA: TGTGCCAGCAGTTTCGCCGGGACTAGCGGCTTTCAAGAGACCCAGTACTTC. Protein: CASSFAGTSGFQETQYF.

V usage is TRBV5-1 and J usage is TRBJ2-1, with no clear D. V was shortened by 2 bases and J by 0 bases, with 9 bases between the two germline ends. Germline CDR1 SGHRS, CDR2 YFSETQ. The CDR3 extends over 15 amino acids. The CDR3 spells CASSFDTSSYNEQFF. The CDR3 DNA sequence: TGCGCCAGCAGCTTTGACACAAGCTCCTACAATGAGCAGTTCTTC.

The chain links TRBV15 to TRBJ2-7; possibly TRBD1 for D (6 bases). From germline, CDR1 is LNHNV and CDR2 YYDKDF (reference sequence). Trimming pared 0 bases from V and 7 bases from J, leaving 13 bases between. The CDR3 length is 14 residues. The CDR3 DNA is TGTGCCACCAGCAGAGATCACAGGGTGGCTGAGCAGTACTTC. It is translated as CATSRDHRVAEQYF.

This clone was seen only once. The CDR3 region is CASSVTGSNEKLFF. DNA for the CDR3: TGTGCCAGTAGTGTGACAGGGTCTAATGAAAAACTGTTTTTT. V is TRBV19 and J is TRBJ1-4; 7 bases match TRBD1. J gave up 3 bases and V 5 bases, and 3 bases lay outside the gene matches. Germline V gene lookup returns CDR1 LNHDA and CDR2 SQIVND (reference sequence). CDR3 size: 14 residues.

This clone was picked up a small number of times. The same CDR3 arises from other DNA sequences in this sample as well. As DNA, the CDR3 is TGTGCCTGGGGGGGACAGGGAAGTCAGCCCCAGCATTTT. Its translation is CAWGGQGSQPQHF. The genes are TRBV30 and TRBJ1-5; 9 bases agree with TRBD1. The CDR3 is made up of 13 amino acids. J gave up 6 bases and V 5 bases, and 5 bases lay outside the gene matches. CDR1 and CDR2 from the germline V gene are GTSNPN and SVGIG (reference sequence).

The V gene is TRBV11-2, the J gene TRBJ2-2; TRBD2 matches at 9 bases. With V trimmed by 5 bases and J by 6 bases, 10 bases remained unmatched. CDR1 SGHAT and CDR2 FQNNGV come from the germline V gene. This CDR3 contains 16 residues. CDR3 nucleotide sequence: TGTGCCAGCAGCCCCCTGGGACTAGCTTTGTCCGGGGAGCTGTTTTTT. Translation gives CASSPLGLALSGELFF.

The CDR3 DNA reads as TGTGCCAGCAGCTTGGCCAGGGGCCGGAACACCGGGGAGCTGTTTTTT. Its translation is CASSLARGRNTGELFF. The chain recombines TRBV5-4 with TRBJ2-2; the D gene is possibly TRBD1 (6 bases). Trimming left V 0 bases short and J 1 base short, with 10 bases between. CDR1 and CDR2 from the germline V gene are SGHNT and YYREEE (reference sequence). The CDR3 extends over 16 amino acids. The full variable domain, with the rest looked up from reference TRBV5-4 and TRBJ2-2, is ETGVTQSPTHLIKTRGQQVTLRCSSQSGHNTVSWYQQALGQGPQFIFQYYREEENGRGNFPPRFSGLQFPNYSSELNVNALELDDSALYLCASSLARGRNTGELFFGEGSRLTVL.

The chain recombines TRBV5-4 with TRBJ2-3; 9 nucleotides agree with TRBD2. V was clipped by 1 base and J by 2 bases; unmatched bases: 2. The germline gives CDR1 SGHNT, CDR2 YYREEE (reference sequence). The CDR3 sequence is 15 residues long. The CDR3 reads CASSLLAGATDTQYF. In nucleotides, the CDR3 is TGTGCCAGCAGCTTGTTAGCGGGGGCCACAGATACGCAGTATTTT.

This clone occurred once. J is TRBJ2-5 and V is TRBV4-1; D is perhaps TRBD2 (5 bases). From germline, CDR1 is MGHRA and CDR2 YSYEKL. This CDR3 has 13 residues. V was shortened by 4 bases and J by 3 bases, with 9 bases between the two germline ends. CDR3 loop: CASSLPGKETQYF. CDR3 sequence (DNA): TGCGCCAGCAGCCTCCCGGGGAAAGAGACCCAGTACTTC.

This rearrangement joins TRBV30 to TRBJ1-2; 9 bases are shared with TRBD1. This CDR3 is 15 amino acids long. V shed 0 bases, J shed 1 base, and the junction held 3 bases outside the gene matches. Germline V gene data show CDR1 as GTSNPN and CDR2 as SVGIG (reference sequence). The CDR3 sequence is CAWSVGQGVNYGYTF. The CDR3 region has the DNA TGTGCCTGGAGTGTGGGACAGGGAGTTAACTATGGCTACACCTTC.

The rearrangement joins TRBV20-1 to TRBJ2-5; tentative D call: TRBD2 (6 bases). The CDR3 runs to 14 residues. From germline, CDR1 is DFQATT and CDR2 SNEGSKA (reference sequence). The V end lost 3 bases, the J end lost 4 bases, and 15 bases lay between the germline ends. The CDR3 sequence is CSASRVQGGETQYF. CDR3 bases: TGCAGTGCTAGTAGGGTCCAGGGAGGAGAGACCCAGTACTTC.

The chain has TRBV18 and TRBJ1-3; D remains unclear. The length of the CDR3 is 15 residues. Germline V gene data show CDR1 as KGHSH and CDR2 as LQKENI. Between the trimmed V and J ends, which lost 0 bases and 0 bases, there was a span of 6 bases. CDR3 loop: CASSPPSSSGNTIYF. The CDR3, as DNA: TGTGCCAGCTCACCACCCTCGAGCTCTGGAAACACCATATATTTT.